The sequence of this T cell receptor (beta chain) was determined in a study of Ad26.COV2.S vaccination and SARS-CoV-2 variants. Study-level background: The Ad26.COV2.S arm of the COV1001 trial was where the donor was placed. Administration of Ad26.COV2.S was intramuscular, either once or twice 56 days apart.

Using immunoSEQ multiplex PCR, the repertoire was profiled, and TCRdb retains in-frame clones only, with some absent. This sample yields roughly 420,000 clones, of which roughly nine tenths are seen a single time; 2% to 3% belongs to the top ten. Indicated treatment: approximately 18 received Ad26.COV2.S at low or high dose, single or two shots; five or six received placebo; per-sample allocation not given. Day 63 after the first vaccine or placebo injection was the time point for sampling. An adult donor aged 18-55 years was enrolled in Boston. The CDR3 runs 15 residues. Trimming cost V 6 bases and J 8 bases; bases outside gene matches: 15. CDR1 and CDR2 from the germline V gene are MDHEN and SYDVKM.

The source of this sequence is a person between 18 and 65 years old who received the Ad26.COV2.S COVID-19 vaccine or a placebo. The chain recombines TRBV28 with TRBJ1-2, with 7 bases matching TRBD1. Sequences were derived from peripheral blood, sampled in a trial of Ad26.COV2.S vaccine versus placebo. The CDR3 nucleotides read TGTGCCAGCAGCACATACAGGGGAGGGGCAGGAGGCTACACCTTC. Translation: CASSTYRGGAGGYTF.